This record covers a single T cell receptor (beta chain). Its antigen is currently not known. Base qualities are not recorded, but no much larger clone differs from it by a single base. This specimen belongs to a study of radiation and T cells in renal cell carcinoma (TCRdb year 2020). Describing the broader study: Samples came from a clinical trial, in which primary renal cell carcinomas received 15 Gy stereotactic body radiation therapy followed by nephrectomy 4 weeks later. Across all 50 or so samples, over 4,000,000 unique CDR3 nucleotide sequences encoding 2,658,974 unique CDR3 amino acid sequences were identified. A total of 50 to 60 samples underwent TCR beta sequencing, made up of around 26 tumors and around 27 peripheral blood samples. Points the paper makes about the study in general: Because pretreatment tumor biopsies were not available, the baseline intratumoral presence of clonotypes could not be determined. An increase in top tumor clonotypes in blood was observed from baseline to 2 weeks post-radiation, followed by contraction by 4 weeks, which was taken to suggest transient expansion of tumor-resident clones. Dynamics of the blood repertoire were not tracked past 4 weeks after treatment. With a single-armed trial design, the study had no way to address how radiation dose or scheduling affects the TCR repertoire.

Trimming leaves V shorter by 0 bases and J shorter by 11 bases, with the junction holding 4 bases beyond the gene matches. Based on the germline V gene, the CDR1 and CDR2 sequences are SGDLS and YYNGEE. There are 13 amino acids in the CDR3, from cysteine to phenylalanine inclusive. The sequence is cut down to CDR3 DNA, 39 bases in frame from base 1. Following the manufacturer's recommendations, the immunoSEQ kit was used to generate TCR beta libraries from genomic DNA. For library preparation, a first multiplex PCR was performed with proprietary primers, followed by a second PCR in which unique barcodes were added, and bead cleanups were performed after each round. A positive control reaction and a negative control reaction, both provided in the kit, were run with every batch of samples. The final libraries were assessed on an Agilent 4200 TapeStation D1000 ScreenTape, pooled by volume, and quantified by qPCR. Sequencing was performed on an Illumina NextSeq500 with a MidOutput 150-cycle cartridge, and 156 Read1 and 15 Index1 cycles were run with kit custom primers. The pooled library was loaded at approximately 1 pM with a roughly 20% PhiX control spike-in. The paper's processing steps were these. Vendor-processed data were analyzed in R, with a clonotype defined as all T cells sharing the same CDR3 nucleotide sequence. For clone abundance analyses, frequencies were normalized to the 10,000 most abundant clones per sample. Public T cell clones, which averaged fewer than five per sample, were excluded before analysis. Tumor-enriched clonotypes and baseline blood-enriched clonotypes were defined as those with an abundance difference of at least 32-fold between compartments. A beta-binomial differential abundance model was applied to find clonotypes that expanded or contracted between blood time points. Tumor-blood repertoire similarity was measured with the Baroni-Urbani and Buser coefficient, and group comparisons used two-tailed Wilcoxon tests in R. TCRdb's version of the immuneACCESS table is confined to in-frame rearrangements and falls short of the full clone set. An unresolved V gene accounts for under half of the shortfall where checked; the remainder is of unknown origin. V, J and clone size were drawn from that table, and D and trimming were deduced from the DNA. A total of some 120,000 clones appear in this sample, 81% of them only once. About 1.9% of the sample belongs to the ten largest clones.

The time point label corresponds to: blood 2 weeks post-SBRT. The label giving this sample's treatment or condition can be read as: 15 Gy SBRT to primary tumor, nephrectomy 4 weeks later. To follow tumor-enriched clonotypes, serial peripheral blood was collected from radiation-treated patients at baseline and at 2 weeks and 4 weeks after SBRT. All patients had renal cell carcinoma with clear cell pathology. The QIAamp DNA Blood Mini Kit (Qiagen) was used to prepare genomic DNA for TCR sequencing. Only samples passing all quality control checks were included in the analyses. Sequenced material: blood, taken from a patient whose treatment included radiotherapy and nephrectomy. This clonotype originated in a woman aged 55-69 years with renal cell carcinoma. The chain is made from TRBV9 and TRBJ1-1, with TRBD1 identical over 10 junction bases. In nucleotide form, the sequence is TGTGCCAGCAGCGTAGCTCAGGACAGGGGGGCTTTCTTT. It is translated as CASSVAQDRGAFF.